Below are 11 T cell receptor beta chains sequenced from a single sample in a study of T cell responses to AZD1222 COVID-19 vaccine. Measured with immunoSEQ multiplex PCR; TCRdb has only the in-frame clones, and not every one. The repertoire has some 70,000 clones, 80% of them found once; the top ten carry 11% to 15%. Sequenced here: peripheral blood, sampled 28 days after the second AZD1222 dose. All receptors come from an adult who received the AZD1222 COVID-19 vaccine.

CDR3 in DNA: TGTGCCAGCAGTGAAACTGGGATCGGGGTCAATCAGCCCCAGCATTTT. It specifies CASSETGIGVNQPQHF. This chain joins TRBV6-1 and TRBJ1-5; D is ambiguous. Deletions cut 2 bases from V and 3 bases from J, with 14 bases between. CDR3 length: 16 residues. Germline CDR1 is MNHNS and CDR2 is SASEGT.

The chain has TRBV7-9 and TRBJ1-2; D uncertain. The CDR3 contains 12 residues. Germline V gene sequence: CDR1 SEHNR, CDR2 FQNEAQ (reference sequence). Trimming cost V 5 bases and J 1 base, with 5 bases left between them. CDR3 loop: CASSTDNYGYTF. In nucleotides, the CDR3 is TGTGCCAGCAGCACAGATAACTATGGCTACACCTTC.

The chain has TRBV11-3 and TRBJ2-3; a weak D match, TRBD2 (6 bases). Germline assignment: CDR1 SGHNT and CDR2 YENEEA. The CDR3 spans 17 residues. With 1 base removed from V and 2 bases from J, the gap between germline ends came to 16 bases. The CDR3 region is CASSLGRTGLFTDTQYF. The CDR3 nucleotides are TGTGCCAGCAGCTTAGGGAGAACGGGACTTTTCACAGATACGCAGTATTTT.

V is TRBV19 and J is TRBJ1-3; D ambiguous. Trimming left V 8 bases short and J 2 bases short, with 10 bases between. The CDR3 is made up of 13 amino acids. Germline V gene data show CDR1 as LNHDA and CDR2 as SQIVND (reference sequence). The CDR3 protein is CASRLTAGNTIYF. CDR3 nucleotide sequence: TGTGCCAGTCGCTTGACGGCTGGAAACACCATATATTTT.

The gene calls are TRBV2 and TRBJ1-3; weak D call: TRBD1 (6 bases). Germline assignment: CDR1 SNHLY and CDR2 FYNNEI. Deletions cut 4 bases from V and 0 bases from J, with 13 bases between. The CDR3 sequence is 16 residues long. CDR3 in DNA: TGTGCCAGCAGTGTACAGGGTAAAGGCTCTGGAAACACCATATATTTT. It is translated as CASSVQGKGSGNTIYF.

The chain combines TRBV5-1 with TRBJ2-5; D possibly corresponds to TRBD1 (6 bases). Germline V lookup: CDR1 SGHRS, CDR2 YFSETQ. Trimming cost V 4 bases and J 5 bases, with 15 bases left between them. The CDR3 covers 14 residues. The DNA of the CDR3 is TGCGCCAGCAGCGGGGGACACCTGGGGGAGACCCAGTACTTC. Amino acid sequence: CASSGGHLGETQYF.

This chain connects TRBV10-2 to TRBJ1-5; tentative D call: TRBD1 (5 bases). CDR3 length: 14 amino acids. The germline V and J ends were trimmed by 1 base and 15 bases, with 19 bases remaining between them. Germline lookup yields CDR1 WSHSY and CDR2 SAAADI. The CDR3 spells CASSELGTESTRHF. CDR3 sequence (DNA): TGCGCCAGCAGTGAGTTGGGGACGGAGTCAACACGGCATTTT.

This chain joins TRBV18 and TRBJ1-1, with D perhaps TRBD1 (6 bases). Trimming removed 2 bases at V and 3 bases at J, with 13 bases between. The germline gives CDR1 KGHSH, CDR2 LQKENI. The CDR3 is 15 residues long. The CDR3 is CASSPSVQGYTEAFF. The CDR3 region has the DNA TGTGCCAGCTCACCAAGCGTACAGGGCTACACTGAAGCTTTCTTT.

This chain joins TRBV7-2 and TRBJ1-5; D unresolved. This CDR3 contains 13 residues. CDR1 SGHTA and CDR2 FQGNSA come from the germline V gene. The ends were cut back, 3 bases at V and 3 bases at J, with 6 bases in the middle. The CDR3 loop reads CASSFNINQPQHF. For the CDR3, the DNA is TGTGCCAGCAGCTTTAACATCAATCAGCCCCAGCATTTT.

The V gene is TRBV9, the J gene TRBJ2-1; no definite D call. The V and J ends lost 0 bases and 0 bases respectively, with 10 bases between them. Looked up from germline, CDR1 is SGDLS and CDR2 is YYNGEE. This CDR3 region has 16 residues. CDR3 DNA sequence: TGTGCCAGCAGCGTAGGTCCTGTTAGCTCCTACAATGAGCAGTTCTTC. It specifies CASSVGPVSSYNEQFF.

Only a few counts were recorded for this clone. The chain has TRBV7-9 and TRBJ2-2, with TRBD1 matching over 9 bases. J gave up 5 bases and V 0 bases, and 13 bases lay outside the gene matches. The germline CDR1 and CDR2 sequences are SEHNR and FQNEAQ (reference sequence). This CDR3 is built from 19 residues. The CDR3 DNA reads as TGTGCCAGCAGCTTAGCGCTTCGAGGACAGGGGAGGGGGACCGGGGAGCTGTTTTTT. The encoded protein is CASSLALRGQGRGTGELFF.